The T cell receptor (beta chain) described here comes from a study of naive and memory T cell subsets. Study results and caveats: TCRs were reportedly recovered from both biopsy types, mostly tuberculin test sites. Potentially, T cell activation and differentiation skew this RNA-based measurement.

Treatment of the sample: skin biopsy from PPD injection site in Mantoux-positive individual. A UMI-containing oligonucleotide was joined by 3' ligation to the TCR cDNA template. Biopsied sites were PPD injections in people with a positive Mantoux test. Unsorted total RNA, roughly 1 to 1,100 ng, was DNase treated before reverse transcription. CDR1 and CDR2 from the germline V gene are LGHNA and YSLEER. J lost 8 bases, V lost 0 bases, and 12 bases had no gene match. The CDR3 spans 16 residues. A word on this clonotype: What it binds is unknown.

Four PCR rounds used nested alpha and beta constant region primers plus the SP2 primer. Via MiXCR, TCRdb re-called the UMI-ligation and nested PCR reads, giving one row per CDR3 protein. The sample has approximately 22,000 distinct CDR3 sequences, roughly 6% seen once. This TCR was recovered from an adult in good health. J is TRBJ1-2 and V is TRBV4-3; 7 bases are a match to TRBD1. The sample here was skin, taken from a tuberculin skin test site. The CDR3 spells CASSQDWRQGFFGYTF. The CDR3 DNA follows: TGCGCCAGCAGCCAAGATTGGCGACAGGGTTTTTTCGGCTACACCTTC.